The rows below give T cell receptor beta chains drawn from one sample of a study of CD8 T cells in Susac syndrome. From the immunoSEQ multiplex PCR reads, TCRdb called clonotypes with MiXCR, one entry per CDR3 protein. Seen here are 200,000 or so distinct CDR3 sequences, about 96% observed once, and the top ten hold about 0.09%. The sequenced material came from CD4+ T cells from PBMCs. All receptors derive from a human donor with multiple sclerosis. Each CDR3 is given with its conserved first and last residue. D genes are given only for firm matches.

TRBV5-1	TRBD1	TRBJ2-7	CASGTGDIYEQYF	TGCGCCAGTGGGACAGGGGACATCTACGAGCAGTACTTC
TRBV5-1	TRBD2	TRBJ2-3	CASSSGLAGGDTQYF	TGCGCCAGCAGCTCGGGACTAGCGGGAGGAGATACGCAGTATTTT
TRBV27	.	TRBJ1-2	CASRDTVNYGYTF	TGTGCCAGCCGCGACACCGTCAACTATGGCTACACCTTC
TRBV7-9	.	TRBJ2-5	CASSLALGRQETQYF	TGTGCCAGCAGCTTAGCGCTCGGCAGGCAAGAGACCCAGTACTTC
TRBV4-2	TRBD2	TRBJ2-7	CASGAGRGIDEQYF	TGTGCCAGCGGGGCGGGGCGGGGGATCGACGAGCAGTACTTC
TRBV29-1	TRBD2	TRBJ2-5	CSVEDGLAAGETQYF	TGCAGCGTTGAGGACGGACTAGCGGCGGGAGAGACCCAGTACTTC
TRBV20-1	TRBD1	TRBJ2-3	CSRQGPRDTQYF	TGCAGCCGACAGGGGCCTCGGGATACGCAGTATTTT
TRBV4-1	.	TRBJ2-6	CASSQGIISTGANVLTF	TGCGCCAGCAGCCAAGGGATAATTAGTACTGGGGCCAACGTCCTGACTTTC
TRBV3-1	.	TRBJ2-3	CASSPPYGTDTQYF	TGTGCCAGCAGCCCACCTTATGGCACAGATACGCAGTATTTT
TRBV7-9	.	TRBJ2-7	CASSYSGISYEQYF	TGTGCCAGCAGCTACTCCGGGATCTCCTACGAGCAGTACTTC
TRBV20-1	TRBD2	TRBJ2-5	CSAREGTNSATQYF	TGCAGTGCTAGAGAAGGGACTAACTCGGCGACCCAGTACTTC
TRBV29-1	.	TRBJ2-5	CSVSRAETQYF	TGCAGCGTCTCCAGGGCAGAGACCCAGTACTTC
TRBV4-1	TRBD2	TRBJ2-1	CASSQDFETSGIIEDEQFF	TGCGCCAGCAGCCAAGATTTCGAGACTAGCGGCATAATCGAAGATGAGCAGTTCTTC
TRBV29-1	TRBD2	TRBJ2-1	CSVEGTSGNYNEQFF	TGCAGCGTTGAGGGGACTAGCGGGAACTACAATGAGCAGTTCTTC
TRBV7-9	.	TRBJ2-3	CASSHGLDTQYF	TGTGCCAGCAGCCACGGACTAGATACGCAGTATTTT
TRBV18	.	TRBJ1-1	CASSPGEGGGDTEAFF	TGTGCCAGCTCACCAGGAGAGGGCGGGGGGGACACTGAAGCTTTCTTT
TRBV20-1	TRBD1	TRBJ1-2	CSARPQGAGYGYTF	TGCAGTGCTAGGCCACAGGGGGCGGGATATGGCTACACCTTC